This T cell receptor beta chain was found in a study of tissue T cells after allogeneic stem cell transplantation (dated by TCRdb to between 2021 and 2022). Context from the whole study: The study profiled TCR beta repertoires across many tissues from research autopsies of patients with and without GVHD, plus mouse models of GVHD. The human arm was a prospective observational study without blinding or randomization.

According to the study, the label for this sample's time point signals: mouse harvest day 7 after allogeneic transplant. Each mouse graft consisted of 10^7 T-cell-depleted bone marrow cells plus 10^6 splenic CD5+ T cells and was given by tail vein injection. GVHD in mice was modeled with a major MHC-mismatch B6 (H2b) into BALB/c (H2d) model, and tissues were profiled at day 7 or 14. Mouse tissues and retro-orbital blood were harvested on day 7 or 14 post-transplant using separate sterile tools per animal; livers were flushed beforehand. Before genomic DNA was isolated with the DNeasy Blood & Tissue Kit, mouse tissues were minced with razor blades in buffered saline. Library preparation used the immunoSEQ multiplex PCR assay. Adaptive Biotechnologies performed TCRbeta CDR3 sequencing at survey depth and reported CDR3 sequences, V/J genes, productive frequency, and template counts. TCR beta CDR3 regions were amplified from genomic DNA rather than RNA. The original methods were these. Jensen-Shannon divergence was used to quantify pairwise repertoire overlap between tissues, with a value of 1 meaning complete divergence and a value of 0 meaning identical repertoires. Tissues were clustered by single-linkage agglomerative hierarchical clustering of pairwise JSD values and displayed as dendrograms. GLIPH2 was run on all patient samples with simulation_depth 1000, kmer_min_depth 3 and cdr3_length_cutoff 8, and groups with more than two unique CDR3s were retained. A standardized tissue-overlap score was generated by extrapolating Jaccard GLIPH-group overlap across patients to a standard repertoire size of 1000 clones. Associations of diversity with clinical or experimental variables used linear mixed-effect models with tissue fixed effects and individual random effects. TCRdb re-hosts the immuneACCESS table, in-frame sequences only. Its copies lack some clones; in the studies checked, an unresolved V gene accounts for under half of them, and the cause for the rest is not known. V, J and clone size reflect that table, while D and trimming were determined from the DNA. Across this sample there are fewer than 10,000 clones, with approximately 48% seen only once. 7.1% of the sample goes to the ten largest clones.

Trimming costs V 1 base and J 6 bases, and their ends lie 7 bases apart. CDR1 and CDR2 were assigned from the germline V gene as SGHSA and FRNQAP. The CDR3 has 12 amino acids, counting the end cysteine and phenylalanine. The 33 bases shown cover part of the CDR3, and their frame starts at base 1. Comments on this clone: Its antigen is still unknown. With a mouse as the source, gene names and germline sequences are drawn from the mouse. The CDR3 is cut off 1 residue early in the read; its end comes from the germline J gene.

The research as a whole found: Within patients, how anatomically similar the tissues were was a key factor in shaping TCR repertoire composition, regardless of disease or transplant status. Which tissue TCRs were alloreactive or antigen-specific was not determined in the study, and some of the clones might have been host cells that persisted. Sampling depth was acknowledged as a limitation, and the patient cohort was both small and clinically heterogeneous. In both patients and mice, T cells from blood and spleen covered only a limited part of the TCR repertoire found in tissues. Not many T cell clones showed up in more than one patient, yet clustering based on motifs uncovered repertoire signatures that were shared across patients in a tissue-specific way.

The rearranged chain carries TRBV16 and TRBJ2-7; the D gene is unclear. Sequencing was done on a sample of gut tissue. The receptor comes from a female BALB/c mouse given C57BL/6 T cells with graft-versus-host disease after an allogeneic hematopoietic cell transplant. The CDR3 reads CASSLAGFEQYF. The CDR3 DNA, read in part, is TGTGCAAGCAGCTTAGCGGGGTTTGAACAGTAC.